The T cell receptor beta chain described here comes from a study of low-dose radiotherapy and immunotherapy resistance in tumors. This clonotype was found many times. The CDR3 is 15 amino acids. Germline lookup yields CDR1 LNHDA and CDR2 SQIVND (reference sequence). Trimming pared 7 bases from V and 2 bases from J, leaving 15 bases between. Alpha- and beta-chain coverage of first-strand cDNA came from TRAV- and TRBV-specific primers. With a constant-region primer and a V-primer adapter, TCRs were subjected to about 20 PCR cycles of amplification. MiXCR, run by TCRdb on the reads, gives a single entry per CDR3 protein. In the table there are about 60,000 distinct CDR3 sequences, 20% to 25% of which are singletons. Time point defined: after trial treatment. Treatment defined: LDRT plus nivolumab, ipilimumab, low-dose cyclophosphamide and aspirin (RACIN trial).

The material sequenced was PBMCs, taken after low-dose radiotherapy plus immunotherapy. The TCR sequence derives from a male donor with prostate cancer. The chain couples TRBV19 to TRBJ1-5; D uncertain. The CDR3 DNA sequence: TGTGCCAGTAAACTGGGAACGCGTGGCAATCAGCCCCAGCATTTT. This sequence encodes CASKLGTRGNQPQHF.